Here is one T cell receptor beta chain with its context. Its cognate antigen has yet to be identified. No per-base quality is available; no much larger clone lies one base away. The time point label, read with the paper, signifies: roughly 24 weeks on oral tofacitinib. According to the study, the label for this sample's treatment or condition signals: oral pan-JAK inhibitor, 5-10 mg twice daily. Lesional scalp punch biopsies and peripheral blood were obtained from alopecia areata patients. PBMCs were separated by density centrifugation and stained for CD3, CD4 and CD8, after which CD4+ and CD8+ T cells were sorted on a FACSAria. The CDR3 starts with the cysteine, ends with the phenylalanine, and has 11 residues. Only the CDR3 DNA stays, 33 bases, in frame from base 1. CDR1 and CDR2, per the germline V gene (reference sequence), are MNHEY and SMNVEV. V was cut back by 7 bases and J by 2 bases, leaving a gap of 3 bases between them.

The data were taken from a study of CD8+ T cells in alopecia areata (dated by TCRdb to 2016 to 2019). Regarding the complete study: Treated patients were enrolled in an open-label pilot trial of oral tofacitinib, 5 to 10 mg twice daily, for moderate-to-severe alopecia areata. Tofacitinib was administered for 6 to 18 months, and 6 months of follow-up off drug were then conducted to assess delayed response and recurrence. In treated patients, disease severity was measured using the SALT score, which gives the percentage of scalp surface area affected. The study used high-throughput TCRbeta sequencing to examine T cell clonal expansion in alopecia areata, in both the C3H/HeJ mouse model and human patients. On the human side, TCRbeta sequencing was run on scalp tissue and on sorted CD4+ and CD8+ peripheral blood T cells from healthy controls and from alopecia areata patients with either patchy or totalis/universalis disease. Patients on tofacitinib were biopsied at baseline and after 4 and 24 weeks of treatment, and several of the patients also had a later scalp biopsy. Clonality in the scalp was compared among normal scalp (n=4), patchy alopecia areata scalp (n=8), and alopecia totalis/universalis scalp (n=8). The RNA source kit depended on sample type: the PAXgene miRNA kit for fixed scalp, the miRNeasy kit for PBMCs, and the RNeasy kit for mouse skin. TCRbeta CDR3 regions were amplified by immunoSEQ multiplex PCR with 35 Vbeta forward and 13 Jbeta reverse primers.

The protocol used for the library was the immunoSEQ multiplex PCR assay. RNA was extracted from all samples and reverse transcribed into cDNA, which served as template for TCR sequencing. First-strand cDNA was synthesized using SuperScript III with a 2:1 mix of oligo-dT and random hexamers. Amplification bias was assessed with a synthetic immune receptor repertoire, and residual bias was removed computationally. Under the source paper's analysis protocol: Raw reads were preprocessed for error removal, and CDR3 was defined according to IMGT conventions as running from the conserved cysteine to phenylalanine. Clonality was computed by normalizing Shannon entropy by log2 of the number of productive unique TCRs and subtracting the result from 1. CD4 or CD8 identity of scalp clones was inferred by cross-referencing scalp TCRbeta sequences with sorted blood CD4 and CD8 repertoires. Not all clones reach the TCRdb copy of this immuneACCESS table, which keeps in-frame sequences only. Checked studies attribute under half of the gap to unresolved V genes and leave the rest unexplained. That table furnishes V, J and clone size, whereas the DNA furnished D and trimming. Present in this sample are 170,000 or so clones, roughly 62% of which were seen just once. Roughly 12% of the sample belongs to the ten largest clones.

What the work shows at the level of the full study, not this receptor alone: Because the treated cohort was small and had just a single nonresponder, larger studies are needed to establish links between baseline CD8+ expansion and response. Higher clonality and more expanded CD8+ clones were observed in lesional scalp than in normal scalp, particularly in alopecia totalis/universalis, a finding suggestive of antigenic drive. Shared TCR sequences between patients were less evident than in mice, which may be partly attributable to HLA diversity in the patient population. Resident alphabeta T cells in normal human skin are also sequenced, complicating scalp TCR repertoire analysis, unlike mouse skin dominated by gammadelta T cells. Many expanded lesional clones were found to persist in scalp and blood during tofacitinib treatment, and relapse after treatment cessation may be partly explained by this persistence. Tofacitinib significantly lowered scalp clonality and the number of expanded CD8+ clones among the top 100 scalp clones.

The chain is assembled from TRBV27 and TRBJ1-3, with the D gene uncertain. This material consisted of CD8+ T cells sorted from blood, taken at week 24, from a patient treated with tofacitinib. This sequence was found in a human donor with alopecia areata. The sequenced DNA: TGTGCCAGCAAGGCTGGAAACACCATATATTTT. Translated, it reads CASKAGNTIYF.